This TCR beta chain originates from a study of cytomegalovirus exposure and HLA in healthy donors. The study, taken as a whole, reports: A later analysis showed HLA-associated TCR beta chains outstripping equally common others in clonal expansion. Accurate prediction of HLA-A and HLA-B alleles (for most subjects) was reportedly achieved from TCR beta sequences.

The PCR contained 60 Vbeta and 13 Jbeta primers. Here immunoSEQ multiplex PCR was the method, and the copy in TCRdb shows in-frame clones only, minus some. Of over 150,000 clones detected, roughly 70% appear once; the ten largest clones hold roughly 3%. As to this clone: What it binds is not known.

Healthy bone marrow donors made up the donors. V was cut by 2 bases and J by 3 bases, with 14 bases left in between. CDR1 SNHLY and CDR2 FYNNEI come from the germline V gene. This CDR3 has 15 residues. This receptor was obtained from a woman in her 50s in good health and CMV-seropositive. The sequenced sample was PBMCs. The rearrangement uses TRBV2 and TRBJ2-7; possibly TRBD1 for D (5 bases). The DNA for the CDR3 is TGTGCCAGCAGTGAATCCCAAGGGGCAGTCTACGAGCAGTACTTC. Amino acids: CASSESQGAVYEQYF.